The source of this T cell receptor beta chain is a study of post-analysis software for immune sequencing data (dated by TCRdb to about 2015). Broadly, across the study: The recorded disease courses included relapsing-remitting, secondary progressive and progressive-relapsing multiple sclerosis, and some patients had no subtype annotation. The patient repertoires were set against ten to eleven previously published healthy control repertoires from donors whose ages ranged from about 6 to 25 years. A subset of samples was prepared in parallel using single-end sample barcoding, then pooled and co-amplified after Illumina adapter ligation.

Summary of the overall study and its limitations: Significantly higher frequencies in patients than in controls were found for about five TRBV segments, including TRBV5-6, TRBV5-1 and TRBV20-1. Direct clustering with F measure showed strong co-clustering of samples prepared in the same batch, prompting a batch-effect correction. Multiple sclerosis patients had significantly lower normalized Chao1 diversity than controls, a result that suggests substantial peripheral T-cell clonal expansion. The control group was slightly older than the multiple sclerosis patient group.

About this clonotype itself: It has no known antigen specificity. Per-base qualities were not stored, and no clone one base away is much larger.

The CDR3 starts with the cysteine, ends with the phenylalanine, and has 16 residues. The entry retains the CDR3 DNA only, 48 bases that are in frame from base 1. The germline V gene (reference sequence) supplies CDR1 MNHEY and CDR2 SMNVEV. V is cut back by 6 bases and J by 0 bases, with 9 bases in the junction unmatched. The method was PCR. TCRdb names Illumina HiSeq 2500 as the instrument used. To reduce PCR and sequencing biases, unique molecular identifiers were incorporated into the TCR beta cDNA libraries. Per 1 to 10 million input T cells, roughly 500,000 cDNA molecules were obtained, such that each molecule approximated one T cell. The same protocol used for the earlier healthy control dataset was applied to prepare and sequence the patient libraries. Samples belonging to the same batch were prepared together, multiplexed and sequenced on a shared HiSeq lane. In the source study's methods: MIGEC handled the raw barcoded reads, throwing out single-read molecular identifier groups before consensus assembly and CDR3 extraction. Clonotype tables were post-analysed with VDJtools, normalizing diversity by down-sampling all datasets to the smallest sample size. In repertoire overlap clustering, CDR3 amino acid sequences, but not nucleotide sequences, were matched to correct batch-related cross-sample contamination. TCRdb trimmed public reads at Q25 via fastp, called clones via MiXCR and kept in-frame beta chains. Each record represents a unique CDR3 protein, reported with the most common genes and DNA among its rows. These V and J calls rely on TCRdb rather than the paper's analysis. The sample has hundreds of thousands of distinct CDR3 sequences on record, approximately 53% of them singletons. Clones ranked in the top ten supply approximately 4.4% of the sample.

To demonstrate the VDJtools post-analysis software, TCR beta repertoires were profiled from the peripheral blood of 10 to 15 young patients with multiple sclerosis. Multiple sclerosis patients were children and adolescents aged roughly 6 to 16 years. The sequence was collected from a girl between 5 and 17 years old with multiple sclerosis. Here the chain combines TRBV27 and TRBJ2-7, with 9 middle bases fitting TRBD2. The sequenced material came from blood. The CDR3 is CASRPNRGRASYEQYF. The DNA sequence follows: TGTGCCAGCAGACCCAATCGCGGGAGGGCCTCCTACGAGCAGTACTTC.